The 2 T cell receptor beta chains listed next were all sequenced from one sample in a study of regulatory T cells in long-lasting Graves disease. Libraries of TCR beta came from iRepertoire HTBI primers plus Arm-PCR of CDR3 regions. TCRdb reprocessed the multiplex PCR reads via MiXCR and lists one record per CDR3 protein. The repertoire includes just over 600,000 distinct CDR3 sequences, roughly 16% of them detected once, and more than 15% sits in the top ten. The time point denotes: newly diagnosed GD, antithyroid drugs for less than 3 months. The TCR library was made from RNA extracted from PBMCs. Separately, the same data were catalogued under a study of T cells in Graves' hyperthyroidism and ophthalmopathy.

This specimen consisted of peripheral blood mononuclear cells (PBMCs), obtained at new diagnosis, from a patient treated with antithyroid drugs. The receptors here all came from a woman in her twenties or thirties with Graves disease.

This clonotype was observed a few times. The rearrangement links TRBV5-1 to TRBJ2-1; D might be TRBD2 (5 bases). Germline V gene data show CDR1 as SGHRS and CDR2 as YFSETQ. Trimming took off 3 bases at V and 10 bases at J, with 14 bases between the two ends. The CDR3 contains 13 residues. The CDR3 DNA sequence: TGCGCCAGCAGCTCATTGAATGGGGAGGAGCAGTTCTTC. This translates into CASSSLNGEEQFF.

This clonotype was recorded a few times. V and J are TRBV3-1 and TRBJ2-7; D is possibly TRBD1 or TRBD2 (5 bases each). Germline-derived CDR1 and CDR2 are LGHDT and YNNKEL (reference sequence). V was cut by 4 bases and J by 2 bases, with 15 bases left in between. This CDR3 comprises 15 residues. This CDR3 is CASSRHSGSTYEQYF. The CDR3 DNA is TGTGCCAGCAGCCGTCACTCAGGGAGCACCTACGAGCAGTACTTC.